This is a list of T cell receptor beta chains from one sample in a study of neurological immune-mediated disorders. MiXCR was run by TCRdb on the 5' RACE reads, yielding one entry per CDR3 protein. Of approximately 68,000 distinct CDR3 sequences listed, under 5.5% are singletons. Material for sequencing was PBMCs. Receptors originate from a woman between 65 and 79 years old with multiple sclerosis. Both conserved end residues are part of each CDR3. A D gene is named only where the DNA matches it firmly. Clone size is stated in some rows and not others, as once, few, many or a class when expanded.

clone size,V gene,D gene,J gene,CDR3 protein,CDR3 DNA
many,TRBV6-2/TRBV6-3,NA,TRBJ2-3,CASSYRTGHSSTDTQYF,TGTGCCAGCAGTTACCGCACGGGACACTCTAGCACAGATACGCAGTATTTT
many,TRBV7-9,TRBD1,TRBJ1-6,CASSSGQGNSPLHF,TGTGCCAGCAGCTCCGGACAGGGGAATTCACCCCTCCACTTT
many,TRBV5-1,TRBD1,TRBJ2-7,CASSSGTGDYEQYF,TGCGCCAGCAGCTCCGGGACAGGGGACTACGAGCAGTACTTC
many,TRBV6-5,TRBD1,TRBJ1-5,CASSQTGVRQPQHF,TGTGCCAGCAGCCAAACAGGGGTCAGACAGCCCCAGCATTTT
many,TRBV5-1,NA,TRBJ1-1,CASSEGRTTLNTEAFF,TGCGCCAGCAGCGAGGGACGGACGACACTGAACACTGAAGCTTTCTTT
few,TRBV29-1,NA,TRBJ2-1,CSVSPTSGLANEQFF,TGCAGCGTTTCCCCGACCTCGGGGCTCGCCAATGAGCAGTTCTTC
NA,TRBV7-3,TRBD1,TRBJ1-2,CASSLTGTGESGYTF,TGTGCCAGCAGCTTAACTGGGACAGGGGAGAGCGGCTACACCTTC
many,TRBV29-1,TRBD1,TRBJ2-7,CSVPGQGIFDEQYF,TGCAGCGTTCCTGGACAGGGAATCTTCGACGAGCAGTACTTC
many,TRBV2,NA,TRBJ2-3,CASALRASDTQYF,TGTGCCAGCGCATTACGTGCCTCAGATACGCAGTATTTT
few,TRBV20-1,NA,TRBJ1-1,CSARDRGRAVF,TGCAGTGCTAGAGATCGGGGCAGGGCTGTCTTT